The 3 T cell receptor beta chains below all came from one sample that was sequenced in a study of neoadjuvant anti-PD-1 for oral cavity cancer. The repertoire was sequenced with immunoSEQ multiplex PCR; TCRdb's copy has only in-frame clones and lacks some. Of approximately 15,000 clones in the sample, around 62% were seen once. Here the sequenced sample was PBMCs, taken before nivolumab (anti-PD-1) treatment. These receptor sequences come from a person between 35 and 79 years old with oral cavity squamous cell carcinoma.

The chain combines TRBV28 with TRBJ1-2, with D maybe TRBD1 (5 bases). CDR3 length: 15 amino acids. V was pared by 6 bases and J by 4 bases, with 18 bases between. The germline CDR1 and CDR2 sequences are MDHEN and SYDVKM. The CDR3 nucleotides read TGTGCCAGCAGGGGAGGGCAGGGTATTGGCTATGGCTACACCTTC. This translates into CASRGGQGIGYGYTF.

V gene TRBV13 combines with J gene TRBJ2-7; 9 bases map to TRBD1. CDR3 size: 14 residues. From germline, CDR1 is PRHDT and CDR2 FYEKMQ (reference sequence). V lost 2 bases and J lost 5; bases outside the gene matches: 4. The CDR3 sequence: CASSLMTGGNEQYF. CDR3 DNA sequence: TGTGCCAGCAGCTTAATGACAGGGGGTAACGAGCAGTACTTC. Using reference TRBV13 and TRBJ2-7 for the parts outside the CDR3, the full variable domain is AAGVIQSPRHLIKEKRETATLKCYPIPRHDTVYWYQQGPGQDPQFLISFYEKMQSDKGSIPDRFSAQQFSDYHSELNMSSLELGDSALYFCASSLMTGGNEQYFGPGTRLTVT.

This clone appeared once. V and J are TRBV19 and TRBJ1-5; D might be TRBD1 (5 bases). Germline V gives CDR1 LNHDA, CDR2 SQIVND (reference sequence). Trimming removed 2 bases at V and 4 bases at J, with 15 bases between. The CDR3 runs to 16 residues. The chain's CDR3 is CASSITGSRGNQPQHF. Here the CDR3 DNA reads TGTGCCAGTAGTATAACGGGCTCCCGGGGGAATCAGCCCCAGCATTTT.